The 23 T cell receptor beta chains below all came from one sample that was sequenced in a study of STAT5B mutations in CD4+ large granular lymphocyte leukemia (dated 2022 in TCRdb). The library was obtained by the immunoSEQ multiplex PCR assay. Imported from immuneACCESS, the table was reduced by TCRdb to in-frame sequences with V and J called. These copies leave out some clones; in studies compared against another copy, an unresolved V gene accounts for under half, and the cause of the remainder is not known. The sample table contains under 40,000 clones; only one count was recorded for less than 80% of them. Of the sample, 2.5% to 3% falls within the top ten clones. The sequencing sample was made of CD4+ T cells from blood buffy coats. The receptors were gathered from a human donor in good health.

V usage is TRBV30 and J usage is TRBJ1-2, with 8 bases that match TRBD1. Per the germline V gene, CDR1 is GTSNPN and CDR2 is SVGIG (reference sequence). V dropped 8 bases and J dropped 6; count of bases not matched to a gene: 11. CDR3 length: 13 amino acids. The chain's CDR3 is CAQNPGTGNGYTF. In nucleotides, the CDR3 is TGTGCCCAAAATCCCGGGACAGGAAATGGCTACACCTTC.

The chain is built from TRBV6-1 and TRBJ2-7; possibly TRBD1 or TRBD2 for D (5 bases each). The germline gives CDR1 MNHNS, CDR2 SASEGT. Deletions cut 6 bases from V and 6 bases from J, with 18 bases between. This CDR3 is 14 amino acids long. The CDR3 loop reads CASREDLGVGEQYF. As DNA, the CDR3 is TGTGCCAGCAGGGAGGACCTAGGGGTAGGCGAGCAGTACTTC.

V gene TRBV13 combines with J gene TRBJ2-1; 8 bases are a match to TRBD2. The germline CDR1 and CDR2 sequences are PRHDT and FYEKMQ (reference sequence). The V segment lost 2 bases and the J segment 5 bases; nucleotides outside the gene matches: 8. The CDR3 covers 16 residues. CDR3 amino acids: CASSLRAGTSHNEQFF. Written as DNA, the CDR3 is TGTGCCAGCAGCTTAAGAGCCGGGACTAGTCACAATGAGCAGTTCTTC.

The V gene is TRBV7-9, the J gene TRBJ2-3; a weak D match, TRBD1 (6 bases). This CDR3 spans 16 amino acids. In germline, CDR1 is SEHNR, CDR2 FQNEAQ (reference sequence). Trimming shortened V by 4 bases and J by 4 bases, and 18 bases separated the two germline ends. In DNA, the CDR3 is TGTGCCAGCAGCTCACTCACAGGGAAGGGCGCAGATACGCAGTATTTT. It encodes CASSSLTGKGADTQYF. The full variable domain, in which reference TRBV7-9 and TRBJ2-3 provide the parts outside the CDR3, is DTGVSQNPRHKITKRGQNVTFRCDPISEHNRLYWYRQTLGQGPEFLTYFQNEAQLEKSRLLSDRFSAERPKGSFSTLEIQRTEQGDSAMYLCASSSLTGKGADTQYFGPGTRLTVL.

This clone was seen just once. The CDR3 sequence: CASSLGRELVYNEQFF. In nucleotides, the CDR3 is TGTGCCAGCAGCTTGGGACGGGAGTTGGTATACAATGAGCAGTTCTTC. The gene calls are TRBV5-6 and TRBJ2-1; weak D call: TRBD2 (6 bases). The V gene lost 0 bases and the J gene lost 4 bases, with 14 bases spanning the gap. This CDR3 has 16 residues. Germline-derived CDR1 and CDR2 are SGHDT and YYEEEE.

This clone came up once. DNA of the CDR3: TGTGCCAGCAGCTTAGTGGGGGGGGCGGGACAGGGAAGGGATACGCAGTATTTT. It codes for CASSLVGGAGQGRDTQYF. This chain links TRBV7-6 with TRBJ2-3; 9 bases agree with TRBD1. Germline V gene sequence: CDR1 SGHVS, CDR2 FNYEAQ. The CDR3 contains 18 residues. Unmatched junction bases numbered 14, after V lost 1 base and J lost 6 bases.

The gene calls are TRBV19 and TRBJ1-3; no definite D call. V was pared by 10 bases and J by 0 bases, with 19 bases between. Germline-derived CDR1 and CDR2 are LNHDA and SQIVND (reference sequence). The CDR3 is 16 amino acids. The CDR3 spells CATRSEGRGSGNTIYF. DNA of the CDR3: TGTGCCACCCGGAGTGAAGGACGGGGCTCTGGAAACACCATATATTTT.

The CDR3 region is CASSFHQGLANSYEQYF. Written as DNA, the CDR3 is TGTGCCAGCAGCTTCCACCAGGGACTAGCGAATTCTTACGAGCAGTACTTC. The rearrangement links TRBV7-9 to TRBJ2-7; 10 bases match TRBD2. CDR1 and CDR2 from the germline V gene are SEHNR and FQNEAQ (reference sequence). This CDR3 has 17 residues. The junction had 12 bases not matched to a gene; V was cut back by 3 bases and J by 4 bases.

The V call is TRBV6-5, the J call TRBJ2-7, with 9 nucleotides matching TRBD1. There are 14 residues in the CDR3. The germline CDR1 and CDR2 sequences are MNHEY and SVGAGI. V gave up 6 bases and J gave up 4 bases; unmatched junction bases: 7. CDR3 in amino acids: CASSQGQGSYEQYF. As DNA, the CDR3 is TGTGCCAGCAGCCAAGGACAGGGGTCATACGAGCAGTACTTC.

The chain employs TRBV15 and TRBJ1-2, with 11 bases fitting TRBD1. The CDR3 covers 16 residues. Germline CDR1 reads LNHNV; CDR2 reads YYDKDF (reference sequence). With V trimmed by 1 base and J by 8 bases, 9 bases remained unmatched. As DNA, the CDR3 is TGTGCCACCAGCAGAGCTACGGACAGGGGGCCACGGGGCTACACCTTC. As protein: CATSRATDRGPRGYTF.

The chain joins TRBV5-8 to TRBJ1-5; D ambiguous. The V end was cut by 0 bases, the J end by 6 bases, with 13 bases between. The CDR3 extends over 15 amino acids. The germline CDR1 and CDR2 sequences are SGHTS and YDEGEE. The DNA for the CDR3 is TGTGCCAGCAGCTTGGCAGGTGCATGGGGTCAGCCCCAGCATTTT. Its translation: CASSLAGAWGQPQHF. Supplemented by reference TRBV5-8 and TRBJ1-5, the full variable domain reads EAGVTQSPTHLIKTRGQQATLRCSPISGHTSVYWYQQALGLGLQFLLWYDEGEERNRGNFPPRFSGRQFPNYSSELNVNALELEDSALYLCASSLAGAWGQPQHFGDGTRLSIL.

The gene calls are TRBV7-8 and TRBJ2-1, with 9 nucleotides matching TRBD2. J lost 15 bases, V lost 4 bases, and 10 bases had no gene match. The CDR3 consists of 13 residues. The V gene's germline CDR1 is SGHVS and CDR2 FQNEAQ. For the CDR3, the DNA is TGTGCCAGCAGCTCGACTAGCGGCCCAAACGCGTTCTTC. It is translated as CASSSTSGPNAFF.

V gene TRBV7-2 combines with J gene TRBJ2-2, with D possibly matching TRBD1 (5 bases). The CDR3 totals 16 residues. Germline values: CDR1 SGHTA, CDR2 FQGNSA. V gave up 5 bases and J gave up 3 bases, with 16 bases separating them. CDR3 protein: CASSPGWGPDTGELFF. CDR3 bases: TGTGCCAGCAGCCCCGGGTGGGGCCCCGACACCGGGGAGCTGTTTTTT.

The chain uses TRBV2 and TRBJ2-7; perhaps TRBD1 as D (5 bases). V was cut by 0 bases and J by 2 bases, with 20 bases left in between. The CDR3 has 18 amino acids. Germline assignment: CDR1 SNHLY and CDR2 FYNNEI. The CDR3 bases are TGTGCCAGCAGTGAAGCGGTTGGATTTGGGGCAAGGGCCTACGAGCAGTACTTC. The encoded protein is CASSEAVGFGARAYEQYF.

The genes are TRBV9 and TRBJ2-5; TRBD2 agrees at 8 bases. Unmatched junction bases numbered 7, after V lost 0 bases and J lost 3 bases. This CDR3 has 16 amino acids. Germline lookup yields CDR1 SGDLS and CDR2 YYNGEE. The CDR3 spells CASSVGAGGREETQYF. The CDR3 nucleotides read TGTGCCAGCAGCGTAGGGGCGGGAGGAAGAGAAGAGACCCAGTACTTC.

The rearrangement uses TRBV7-8 and TRBJ2-1, with D possibly matching TRBD2 (7 bases). V shed 1 base and J shed 3 bases, with 10 bases lying between them. CDR3 length: 15 amino acids. Germline V CDR1 and CDR2: SGHVS, FQNEAQ. The CDR3 here is CASSLGGGRYNEQFF. The CDR3 bases are TGTGCCAGCAGCTTAGGGGGGGGCCGCTACAATGAGCAGTTCTTC.

The chain recombines TRBV5-6 with TRBJ2-5, with 10 bases identical to TRBD2. The J call may be wrong; the DNA end is better matched by TRBJ2-7. The germline V gene has CDR1 SGHDT and CDR2 YYEEEE. CDR3 length: 15 residues. The CDR3 sequence: CASSLEASGGYEQYF. The CDR3 nucleotides read TGTGCCAGCAGCTTGGAGGCTAGCGGGGGTTACGAGCAGTACTTC.

This chain links TRBV10-3 with TRBJ2-1, with 11 bases fitting TRBD2. CDR1 is ENHRY, CDR2 SYGVKD, per germline. Germline trimming cut 6 bases from V and 0 bases from J; bases unmatched to any gene: 7. This CDR3 spans 17 amino acids. The DNA for the CDR3 is TGTGCCATCAGATCGATAGCGGGAGGGCCCTCCTACAATGAGCAGTTCTTC. Translating it yields CAIRSIAGGPSYNEQFF.

J is TRBJ2-7 and V is TRBV7-2; D may be TRBD1 (5 bases). Germline-derived CDR1 and CDR2 are SGHTA and FQGNSA. This CDR3 contains 13 residues. V was clipped by 6 bases and J by 2 bases, with 11 bases between them. CDR3 sequence: CASRTPGTYEQYF. CDR3 coding DNA: TGTGCCAGCAGAACACCAGGGACCTACGAGCAGTACTTC. The whole variable domain, remainder taken from reference TRBV7-2 and TRBJ2-7, is GAGVSQSPSNKVTEKGKDVELRCDPISGHTALYWYRQSLGQGLEFLIYFQGNSAPDKSGLPSDRFSAERTGGSVSTLTIQRTQQEDSAVYLCASRTPGTYEQYFGPGTRLTVT.

The rearrangement joins TRBV4-1 to TRBJ2-5; 14 nucleotides line up with TRBD2. J gave up 2 bases and V 4 bases, and 3 bases lay outside the gene matches. In germline, CDR1 is MGHRA, CDR2 YSYEKL. The CDR3 consists of 16 residues. CDR3 sequence: CASSRRLAGGQETQYF. The CDR3 coding sequence is TGCGCCAGCAGCCGACGACTAGCGGGGGGGCAAGAGACCCAGTACTTC.

This clone was found a few times. The chain uses TRBV7-6 and TRBJ1-1; D gene uncertain. Germline values: CDR1 SGHVS, CDR2 FNYEAQ. CDR3 length equals 14 residues. The V gene lost 1 base and the J gene lost 1 base, with 7 bases spanning the gap. The CDR3 spells CASSLESRNTEAFF. The DNA for the CDR3 is TGTGCCAGCAGCTTAGAATCCAGGAACACTGAAGCTTTCTTT.

This sequence joins TRBV10-3 and TRBJ2-7, with 8 positions matching TRBD2. This CDR3 has 12 residues. Germline V gene data show CDR1 as ENHRY and CDR2 as SYGVKD. J gave up 3 bases and V 6 bases, and 1 base lay outside the gene matches. DNA for the CDR3: TGTGCCATCAGCGCGGGGGGCTACGAGCAGTACTTC. Its protein is CAISAGGYEQYF.

The chain couples TRBV6-5 to TRBJ1-6; TRBD1 matches at 7 bases. The CDR3 totals 14 residues. The germline V gene encodes CDR1 MNHEY and CDR2 SVGAGI. V dropped 5 bases and J dropped 9; count of bases not matched to a gene: 7. The CDR3 DNA sequence: TGTGCCAGCAGTGGAGACAGGGAGGCTTCACCCCTCCACTTT. This translates into CASSGDREASPLHF.